This passage covers 15 T cell receptor beta chains from one sample sequenced in a study of breast tumors, draining lymph nodes, adjacent tissues. Axillary draining lymph nodes of breast cancer patients supplied the node samples. TCRdb passed the multiplex PCR reads through MiXCR, listing each CDR3 protein once. In the table there are around 300,000 distinct CDR3 sequences, 30% to 35% of which are singletons. Sequences were obtained from axillary lymph node tissue. The origin of the receptors is a female donor with breast cancer. Some clones in this sample may be carry-over from other donors' samples.

This chain links TRBV6-5 with TRBJ2-5, with 8 positions matching TRBD1. The CDR3 runs 16 residues. V dropped 4 bases and J dropped 2; count of bases not matched to a gene: 9. Germline V gives CDR1 MNHEY, CDR2 SVGAGI. CDR3 amino acids: CASSSYGRTGQETQYF. The CDR3 DNA sequence: TGTGCCAGCAGTTCCTATGGCCGGACAGGGCAAGAGACCCAGTACTTC.

This clonotype appeared many times. The chain is built from TRBV7-2 and TRBJ2-1; a weak D match, TRBD2 (7 bases). Germline CDR1 and CDR2: SGHTA and FQGNSA. Trimming stripped 5 bases from V and 1 base from J, with 15 bases between. The CDR3 contains 16 residues. CDR3 sequence: CASSISRGGSYNEQFF. DNA of the CDR3: TGTGCCAGCAGCATATCTAGGGGGGGTTCCTACAATGAGCAGTTCTTC.

The chain has TRBV27 and TRBJ2-1; D may be TRBD1 (6 bases). The CDR3 consists of 17 residues. Germline V gives CDR1 MNHEY, CDR2 SMNVEV (reference sequence). With 5 bases removed from V and 8 bases from J, the gap between germline ends came to 25 bases. The CDR3 bases are TGTGCCAGCAGTCGGACTGTGGGGCAGGGGCTCAGCCATGAGCAGTTCTTC. Its translation is CASSRTVGQGLSHEQFF.

This clonotype came up a few times. V is TRBV28 and J is TRBJ2-5; possible D gene TRBD1, 6 bases. The CDR3 is 16 amino acids. V was shortened by 8 bases and J by 5 bases, with 24 bases between the two germline ends. Per germline, CDR1 MDHEN and CDR2 SYDVKM. The CDR3 DNA sequence: TGTGCCAGCTGGGGGCAGGGTGGGAGACCAAGGGAGACCCAGTACTTC. Translation gives CASWGQGGRPRETQYF.

The J gene is TRBJ2-1, the V gene TRBV12-3 or TRBV12-4; D is ambiguous. This CDR3 spans 15 amino acids. Trimming took off 1 base at V and 0 bases at J, with 7 bases between the two ends. Here the CDR3 reads CASSLDQSSYNEQFF. CDR3 DNA: TGTGCCAGCAGTTTAGACCAAAGCTCCTACAATGAGCAGTTCTTC.

The CDR3 DNA reads as TGTGCCATCAGTGACCGGGACAGGGGGACCGGGGAGCTGTTTTTT. It translates to CAISDRDRGTGELFF. The V and J genes are TRBV10-3 and TRBJ2-2, with 11 bases that match TRBD1. This CDR3 region has 15 residues. The trim removed 3 bases at V and 5 bases at J, leaving 2 bases unmatched. Germline-derived CDR1 and CDR2 are ENHRY and SYGVKD.

With respect to this clonotype: The CDR3 end shows no conserved phenylalanine or tryptophan, and so a read error is likely. The chain employs TRBV7-9 and TRBJ2-5, with D possibly matching TRBD2 (7 bases). The CDR3 runs 14 residues. The V gene's germline CDR1 is SEHNR and CDR2 FQNEAQ (reference sequence). The CDR3 nucleotides are TGCGCCTGGACAATAGGGGGGGATGGCGAGACCCAGTACGTC. This translates into CAWTIGGDGETQYV.

This clonotype was seen at least ten times. V is TRBV30 and J is TRBJ1-2; D gene ambiguous. Germline CDR1 reads GTSNPN; CDR2 reads SVGIG (reference sequence). CDR3 length equals 13 residues. V lost 0 bases and J 4 bases, leaving 9 bases between the germline ends. CDR3 amino acids: CAWSVPVGYGYTF. The CDR3 region has the DNA TGTGCCTGGAGTGTACCAGTGGGCTATGGCTACACCTTC. Together with reference TRBV30 and TRBJ1-2, the CDR3 gives the full variable domain: SQTIHQWPATLVQPVGSPLSLECTVEGTSNPNLYWYRQAAGRGLQLLFYSVGIGQISSEVPQNLSASRPQDRQFILSSKKLLLSDSGFYLCAWSVPVGYGYTFGSGTRLTVV.

Comments on this clonotype: A much larger clone lies one base from this, so it may be a read error. The chain links TRBV7-6 to TRBJ2-3, with 7 bases aligning to TRBD2. Germline V gene lookup returns CDR1 SGHVS and CDR2 FNYEAQ. The V gene end was trimmed by 1 base and the J gene end by 11 bases; junction bases not matched to a gene: 9. This CDR3 has 14 residues. The CDR3 reads CASSLEGGPYRQYF. As DNA, the CDR3 is TGTGCCAGCAGCTTAGAGGGAGGGCCTTATAGGCAGTATTTT.

This clonotype was counted ten times or more. The gene calls are TRBV7-2 and TRBJ1-4; D is ambiguous. Per the germline V gene, CDR1 is SGHTA and CDR2 is FQGNSA. V shed 5 bases and J shed 8 bases, with 6 bases lying between them. The CDR3 extends over 11 amino acids. The CDR3 nucleotides are TGTGCCAGCAGCCCCGACGAAAAACTGTTTTTT. This codes for CASSPDEKLFF.

This clonotype was seen ten or more times. V gene TRBV7-9 combines with J gene TRBJ1-5; no reliable D call. From germline, CDR1 is SEHNR and CDR2 FQNEAQ (reference sequence). Trimming removed 5 bases at V and 2 bases at J, with 10 bases between. The CDR3 runs 14 residues. CDR3 sequence (DNA): TGTGCCAGCAGCCACGACGGGGGCAATCAGCCCCAGCATTTT. Amino acid sequence: CASSHDGGNQPQHF.

The CDR3 loop reads CASSPGTSGTYEQYF. In DNA, the CDR3 is TGTGCCAGCAGCCCGGGGACTAGCGGTACCTACGAGCAGTACTTC. The chain recombines TRBV11-2 with TRBJ2-7, with TRBD2 matching over 11 bases. The CDR3 is 15 residues long. CDR1 is SGHAT, CDR2 FQNNGV, per germline. Trimming cost V 5 bases and J 2 bases; bases outside gene matches: 5.

This clonotype occurred a few times. The CDR3: CASRGTGHISYEQYF. DNA of the CDR3: TGTGCCAGCAGGGGTACGGGACACATCTCCTACGAGCAGTACTTC. The chain joins TRBV27 to TRBJ2-7; maybe TRBD1 (6 bases). CDR3 length: 15 amino acids. Germline assignment: CDR1 MNHEY and CDR2 SMNVEV (reference sequence). V lost 6 bases to trimming and J lost 0 bases, with 15 bases between them.

The V call is TRBV19, the J call TRBJ1-5; tentatively, D is TRBD1 (5 bases). Between the trimmed V and J ends, which lost 7 bases and 15 bases, there was a span of 13 bases. CDR1 and CDR2 (germline): LNHDA, SQIVND (reference sequence). This CDR3 is 10 amino acids long. The CDR3 DNA is TGTGCCAGTAACGGGGGGGTTTGGCATTTT. Translation gives CASNGGVWHF. Full variable domain (rest looked up from reference TRBV19 and TRBJ1-5): DGGITQSPKYLFRKEGQNVTLSCEQNLNHDAMYWYRQDPGQGLRLIYYSQIVNDFQKGDIAEGYSVSREKKESFPLTVTSAQKNPTAFYLCASNGGVWHFGDGTRLSIL.

The chain has TRBV30 and TRBJ1-6; D may be TRBD1 (5 bases). The CDR3 is made up of 15 amino acids. Germline CDR1 and CDR2: GTSNPN and SVGIG (reference sequence). The CDR3 DNA reads TGTGCTCAAAGCCCTGGGGGTTATACAAATTCACCCCTCCACTTT. It yields the protein CAQSPGGYTNSPLHF.